A single sample gave rise to the 18 T cell receptor beta chains below, sequenced in a study of T-cell reconstitution after alpha-beta-depleted transplantation in children. Preparing the TCRbeta library involved the use of unique molecular identifiers. From the PCR reads, TCRdb called clonotypes with MiXCR, one entry per CDR3 protein. The repertoire holds tens of thousands of distinct CDR3 sequences, with around 6.6% as singletons. The sequences come from PBMCs from the stem cell graft donor, collected from the stem cell graft. These receptors all come from a human donor who donated a stem cell graft to a child with acute lymphoblastic leukemia.

This clonotype was counted ten times or more. The V gene is TRBV6-5, the J gene TRBJ2-7, with D perhaps TRBD2 (6 bases). The CDR3 covers 14 residues. Trimming stripped 0 bases from V and 5 bases from J, with 11 bases between. Germline CDR1 MNHEY, CDR2 SVGAGI. For the CDR3, the DNA is TGTGCCAGCAGTTACTCCGGAGGGTCCCACGAGCAGTACTTC. This gives the protein CASSYSGGSHEQYF.

This clonotype was observed a few times. The rearrangement joins TRBV29-1 to TRBJ1-1; 7 positions agree with TRBD1. V shed 5 bases and J 1 base; nucleotides not matched to a gene: 1. Germline V gives CDR1 SQVTM, CDR2 ANQGSEA. CDR3 length equals 12 residues. The DNA of the CDR3 is TGCAGCGTTTGGGACAGGAACACTGAAGCTTTCTTT. It yields the protein CSVWDRNTEAFF.

This clonotype was seen ten or more times. The chain recombines TRBV29-1 with TRBJ1-1, with 7 bases lining up with TRBD1. CDR1 SQVTM and CDR2 ANQGSEA come from the germline V gene. The trim removed 0 bases at V and 2 bases at J, leaving 9 bases unmatched. The CDR3 runs 16 residues. The CDR3 here is CSVEDWTGFSNTEAFF. The CDR3 nucleotides read TGCAGCGTTGAAGATTGGACAGGCTTTAGTAACACTGAAGCTTTCTTT.

Ten or more counts support this clonotype. This chain uses TRBV5-1 with TRBJ1-2; no definite D call. Deletions cut 5 bases from V and 8 bases from J, with 16 bases between. CDR1 SGHRS and CDR2 YFSETQ come from the germline V gene. The CDR3 runs to 13 residues. This CDR3 reads CASRREVQQGYTF. In nucleotides, the CDR3 is TGCGCCAGCAGGAGGGAGGTTCAGCAGGGCTACACCTTC.

This clonotype was seen at least ten times. V usage is TRBV3-1 and J usage is TRBJ1-1; D possibly corresponds to TRBD1 (6 bases). The germline V gene encodes CDR1 LGHDT and CDR2 YNNKEL (reference sequence). The V and J ends lost 4 bases and 1 base respectively, with 10 bases between them. The CDR3 sequence is 14 residues long. The CDR3 sequence: CASSPRTANTEAFF. The DNA of the CDR3 is TGTGCCAGCAGCCCACGGACAGCGAACACTGAAGCTTTCTTT. The full variable domain, with the rest looked up from reference TRBV3-1 and TRBJ1-1, is DTAVSQTPKYLVTQMGNDKSIKCEQNLGHDTMYWYKQDSKKFLKIMFSYNNKELIINETVPNRFSPKSPDKAHLNLHINSLELGDSAVYFCASSPRTANTEAFFGQGTRLTVV.

Only a few counts were recorded for this clonotype. The chain couples TRBV7-3 to TRBJ2-7; 7 bases line up with TRBD2. Germline-derived CDR1 and CDR2 are SGHTA and FQGTGA. Unmatched junction bases numbered 2, after V lost 3 bases and J lost 0 bases. The CDR3 extends over 14 amino acids. CDR3 coding DNA: TGTGCCAGCAGCTTCTCTAGCGGCTCCTACGAGCAGTACTTC. Translated, it gives CASSFSSGSYEQYF. The complete variable domain, with remaining parts taken from reference TRBV7-3 and TRBJ2-7, reads GAGVSQTPSNKVTEKGKYVELRCDPISGHTALYWYRQSLGQGPEFLIYFQGTGAADDSGLPNDRFFAVRPEGSVSTLKIQRTERGDSAVYLCASSFSSGSYEQYFGPGTRLTVT.

The J gene is TRBJ2-7, the V gene TRBV29-1; 7 bases line up with TRBD1. Per germline, CDR1 SQVTM and CDR2 ANQGSEA. The length of the CDR3 is 11 residues. The V segment lost 7 bases and the J segment 3 bases; nucleotides outside the gene matches: 3. CDR3 protein: CSARDSYEQYF. The CDR3 DNA reads as TGCAGCGCCAGGGACAGCTACGAGCAGTACTTC.

This clonotype was counted ten times or more. The chain joins TRBV7-8 to TRBJ2-7; D is possibly TRBD1 (6 bases). The CDR3 runs 21 residues. Per germline, CDR1 SGHVS and CDR2 FQNEAQ. Trimming stripped 5 bases from V and 3 bases from J, with 35 bases between. CDR3 sequence reads: CASSPTPGTTSSLRRGYEQYF. CDR3 nucleotides: TGTGCCAGCAGCCCCACACCTGGGACAACATCGAGCCTGCGAAGGGGCTACGAGCAGTACTTC.

This clonotype was recorded at least ten times. This chain joins TRBV27 and TRBJ2-7; D uncertain. Trimming left V 6 bases short and J 3 bases short, with 9 bases between. From germline, CDR1 is MNHEY and CDR2 SMNVEV (reference sequence). The CDR3 has 12 amino acids. CDR3 in DNA: TGTGCCAGCAGGTCCTACAGCTACGAGCAGTACTTC. Its protein product is CASRSYSYEQYF.

At least ten counts were recorded for this clonotype. The chain links TRBV6-4 to TRBJ1-1, with D unclear. Germline V gene data show CDR1 as MRHNA and CDR2 as SNTAGT. This CDR3 spans 13 amino acids. V was cut by 0 bases and J by 1 base, with 3 bases left in between. The CDR3 loop is CASSDSENTEAFF. In DNA, the CDR3 is TGTGCCAGCAGTGACTCGGAGAACACTGAAGCTTTCTTT.

At least ten counts were recorded for this clonotype. CDR3 protein: CASSLGAGNQPQHF. CDR3 bases: TGTGCCAGCAGCTTGGGGGCGGGGAATCAGCCCCAGCATTTT. The genes are TRBV7-2 and TRBJ1-5; TRBD1 might be the D (6 bases). The CDR3 contains 14 residues. The germline CDR1 and CDR2 sequences are SGHTA and FQGNSA. Trimming took 3 bases from V and 4 from J, leaving 10 bases between them.

This clonotype was recorded at least ten times. J is TRBJ2-5 and V is TRBV6-5; D possibly corresponds to TRBD2 (12 bases). The CDR3 sequence is 17 residues long. V lost 8 bases, J lost 4 bases, and 26 bases lay in between. The germline V gene encodes CDR1 MNHEY and CDR2 SVGAGI. In DNA, the CDR3 is TGTGCCAGCGGGGGACAGGGGGTGACTAGCGGGAGAGAGACCCAGTACTTC. This gives the protein CASGGQGVTSGRETQYF.

The chain uses TRBV9 and TRBJ1-6; 11 bases map to TRBD1. The CDR3 contains 14 residues. Per the germline V gene, CDR1 is SGDLS and CDR2 is YYNGEE. The V segment lost 2 bases and the J segment 8 bases; nucleotides outside the gene matches: 0. CDR3 sequence (DNA): TGTGCCAGCAGCGTGGGACAGGGGGATTCACCCCTCCACTTT. As protein: CASSVGQGDSPLHF.

This clonotype has at least ten counts. This chain links TRBV5-1 with TRBJ1-2, with a tentative D call TRBD1 (6 bases). V gave up 4 bases and J gave up 8 bases, with 18 bases separating them. The CDR3 runs 14 residues. Germline-derived CDR1 and CDR2 are SGHRS and YFSETQ. The CDR3 coding sequence is TGCGCCAGCAGCCCCCCTAGGGGGGCGGAAGGCTACACCTTC. Protein: CASSPPRGAEGYTF.

This clonotype showed up many times. The chain recombines TRBV28 with TRBJ2-4, with 8 bases lining up with TRBD1. Germline-derived CDR1 and CDR2 are MDHEN and SYDVKM. V dropped 7 bases and J dropped 4; count of bases not matched to a gene: 9. The CDR3 length is 15 residues. Here the CDR3 DNA reads TGTGCCAGCACCCCAGCCCAGGGGGCGAAAAACATTCAGTACTTC. It yields the protein CASTPAQGAKNIQYF.

This clonotype was detected many times. V and J are TRBV27 and TRBJ1-6; D remains ambiguous. The CDR3 totals 13 residues. Germline V gene sequence: CDR1 MNHEY, CDR2 SMNVEV (reference sequence). V was pared by 2 bases and J by 9 bases, with 8 bases between. The CDR3 DNA sequence: TGTGCCAGCAGTTTACACCAGGCTTCACCCCTCCACTTT. Its protein is CASSLHQASPLHF.

This clonotype was observed many times. The chain couples TRBV7-2 to TRBJ1-6; possible D gene TRBD1, 6 bases. CDR3 length: 15 amino acids. The V gene lost 2 bases and the J gene lost 7 bases, with 12 bases spanning the gap. Germline V CDR1 and CDR2: SGHTA, FQGNSA. The CDR3 spells CASSLLQGQNSPLHF. CDR3 nucleotides: TGTGCCAGCAGCTTATTACAGGGCCAAAATTCACCCCTCCACTTT.

The sample holds many counts of this clonotype. The V and J genes are TRBV12-3 or TRBV12-4 and TRBJ2-7; D unresolved. V lost 8 bases, J lost 2 bases, and 16 bases lay in between. There are 14 residues in the CDR3. Written as DNA, the CDR3 is TGTGCCAGCCTCCGGGCAGGAGATACCTACGAGCAGTACTTC. Protein product: CASLRAGDTYEQYF.